This entry describes one TCR beta chain. Antigen specificity is unknown. The CDR3 is 14 amino acids. Per germline, CDR1 DFQATT and CDR2 SNEGSKA (reference sequence). V gave up 6 bases and J gave up 7 bases; unmatched junction bases: 11. The data belong to a study of blood T cells in healthy people across ages. Study-wide points: A conclusive naive versus antigen-experienced comparison was prevented by the unsorted PBMCs. Among long-lived donors, naive CD4+ cells were more numerous and diversity higher than in aged donors.

The use of a sample-barcoded 5' primer and a J-beta primer mix characterized a second PCR of roughly 6 to 11 cycles. TCRdb itself ran the 5' RACE reads through MiXCR, one entry per CDR3 protein. Among approximately 1.5 million distinct CDR3 sequences listed, approximately 42% were seen once. For every donor, a draw yielded around 9.4 milliliters of peripheral blood. No fewer than 7 million PBMCs went into each sample. The receptor comes from a young woman in good health. The chain has TRBV20-1 and TRBJ2-7, with 11 bases aligning to TRBD2. The source material was blood. This CDR3 is CSALDTSGGDEQYF. CDR3 coding DNA: TGCAGTGCCCTAGACACTAGCGGGGGAGATGAGCAGTACTTC.